The rows below give T cell receptor beta chains drawn from one sample of a study of blood T cells in healthy people across ages. TCRdb itself ran the 5' RACE reads through MiXCR, one entry per CDR3 protein. The repertoire holds around 800,000 distinct CDR3 sequences, with around a quarter as singletons. In addition, the sample was reused for a study of T cells of mothers and their children.

Sequencing used blood. The source is a boy aged 5-17 years in good health. Both conserved end residues are part of each CDR3. A D gene is named only where the DNA matches it firmly. For some rows the clone size is stated as once, few or many, or as a class when expanded; others skip it.

TRBV29-1,TRBJ2-3,.,TRBD2,TGCAGCGTTGAAGATAGCCGGGAGGGATATACGCAGTATTTT,CSVEDSREGYTQYF
TRBV27,TRBJ2-5,few,TRBD2,TGTGCCAGCAGTTTACGCGGCGGGGGTCGTTGGGAGACCCAGTACTTC,CASSLRGGGRWETQYF
TRBV7-9,TRBJ2-3,few,.,TGTGCCAGCAGCTTCTCTCAGGGTCTAGATACGCAGTATTTT,CASSFSQGLDTQYF
TRBV24-1,TRBJ2-2,few,.,TGTGCCACCAGTGACCCAGGGTCGAACACCGGGGAGCTGTTTTTT,CATSDPGSNTGELFF
TRBV7-9,TRBJ2-7,many,.,TGTGCCAGCAGATCCGCGGGACAGCCCTACGAGCAGTACTTC,CASRSAGQPYEQYF
TRBV5-1,TRBJ2-7,.,TRBD1,TGCGCCAGCAGTAGGCCGGGACAGGGGATCCACTCCTACGAGCAGTACTTC,CASSRPGQGIHSYEQYF
TRBV11-2,TRBJ2-5,few,.,TGTGCCAGCAGATCCCCGGGGGGCGGAGAGACCCAGTACTTC,CASRSPGGGETQYF
TRBV4-2,TRBJ2-3,.,TRBD2,TGTGCCAGCAGCCAAGCGGGAAGCGGGGGGCTGTACACAGATACGCAGTATTTT,CASSQAGSGGLYTDTQYF
TRBV6-5,TRBJ2-2,.,.,TGTGCCAGCAGTAGAGGGACCTTTGGAACCGGGGAGCTGTTTTTT,CASSRGTFGTGELFF
TRBV20-1,TRBJ2-1,few,TRBD2,TGCAGTGCTTTCGCTGGACTAGCTAGCAATGAGCAGTTCTTC,CSAFAGLASNEQFF
TRBV3-1,TRBJ1-1,once,TRBD1,TGTGCCAGCAGCCAATTCTCCACGGGACAGATGAACACTGAAGCTTTCTTT,CASSQFSTGQMNTEAFF
TRBV20-1,TRBJ1-3,.,.,TGCAGTGCGGAGGCGTCGCTAAACACCATATATTTT,CSAEASLNTIYF
TRBV3-1,TRBJ1-4,few,TRBD1,TGTGCCAGCAGCCAAGATTTCGGGACAGGGCATGAAAAACTGTTTTTT,CASSQDFGTGHEKLFF
TRBV2,TRBJ2-1,few,.,TGTGCCAGCAGAGGCGAGCCGGGTGAGCAGTTCTTC,CASRGEPGEQFF
TRBV7-3,TRBJ2-1,.,TRBD2,TGTGCCAGCAGCCTAGGGCCTAGCGGGGAAAATGAGCAGTTCTTC,CASSLGPSGENEQFF
TRBV15,TRBJ2-2,.,TRBD1,TGTGCCACCAGCGCGGGACAGGGGGCCGGGGAGCTGTTTTTT,CATSAGQGAGELFF
TRBV6-1,TRBJ2-7,.,.,TGTGCCAGCAACCGGACGCCCTACGAGCAGTACTTC,CASNRTPYEQYF
TRBV29-1,TRBJ1-4,.,.,TGCAGCGCCTCCAGACAGGTTGAAAAACTGTTTTTT,CSASRQVEKLFF
TRBV29-1,TRBJ1-1,few,.,TGCAGCGTTGCTAGGAGGAATACTGAAGCTTTCTTT,CSVARRNTEAFF
TRBV7-2,TRBJ2-7,few,TRBD1,TGTGCCAGCAGCTTACAGGGGGCAACAACCTACGAGCAGTACTTC,CASSLQGATTYEQYF
TRBV29-1,TRBJ2-5,few,.,TGCAGCGCAGACCCCGGACAGCGAGGGCAGACCCAGTACTTC,CSADPGQRGQTQYF
TRBV7-2,TRBJ1-1,.,TRBD1,TGTGCCAGCAGCTATGATCTCAGGACAGGGGGCTTAATCAGGACTTTCTTT,CASSYDLRTGGLIRTFF
TRBV4-1,TRBJ1-4,.,.,TGCGCCAGCAGCCAAGCTCAGGGTTCATCTAATGAAAAACTGTTTTTT,CASSQAQGSSNEKLFF
TRBV5-1,TRBJ2-5,few,.,TGCGCCAGCAGCCCTAGGGCAGGCGAGGGAGAGACCCAGTACTTC,CASSPRAGEGETQYF
TRBV7-3,TRBJ1-2,few,TRBD1,TGTGCCAGCAGCCCATCAGGGGGGAGCTATGGCTACACCTTC,CASSPSGGSYGYTF
TRBV11-1,TRBJ1-1,.,.,TGTGCCAGCAGCTTAGGACTATACACTGAAGCTTTCTTT,CASSLGLYTEAFF
TRBV20-1,TRBJ2-7,.,TRBD2,TGCAGTGCCACCAGGGAGGGCTACGAGCAGTACTTC,CSATREGYEQYF
TRBV4-2,TRBJ1-4,few,.,TGTGCCAGCAGCCAAGATCTAAGGACAGCTAATGAAAAACTGTTTTTT,CASSQDLRTANEKLFF
TRBV3-1,TRBJ2-5,.,.,TGTGCCAGCAGCCAAGATGCCACAGCCCTCCAAGAGACCCAGTACTTC,CASSQDATALQETQYF
TRBV9,TRBJ1-3,.,.,TGTGCCAGCAGCGGCGGGTCGAGCTCTGGAAACACCATATATTTT,CASSGGSSSGNTIYF
TRBV4-1,TRBJ1-6,.,TRBD1,TGCGCCAGCAGCCAAGTGAGGGGGCCGACGAATTCACCCCTCCACTTT,CASSQVRGPTNSPLHF
TRBV2,TRBJ2-7,.,TRBD2,TGTGCCAGCAGTGAGACTAGCGGGGGGCTAGACGAGCAGTACTTC,CASSETSGGLDEQYF
TRBV4-2,TRBJ1-1,.,.,TGTGCCAGCAGCCAAGGGTTGTACACTGAAGCTTTCTTT,CASSQGLYTEAFF
TRBV30,TRBJ2-3,.,.,TGTGCCTGGAGTGAAGGAGGGGCAGATACGCAGTATTTT,CAWSEGGADTQYF
TRBV5-1,TRBJ2-2,.,TRBD1,TGCGCCAGCAGCTTTAGCGACAGGGGGCTCTACACCGGGGAGCTGTTTTTT,CASSFSDRGLYTGELFF
TRBV5-1,TRBJ1-2,.,TRBD1,TGCGCCAGCGGTGACGGACAGGACTATGGCTACACCTTC,CASGDGQDYGYTF
TRBV6-5,TRBJ2-5,.,.,TGTGCCAGCAGCCGGACGAAAGAGACCCAGTACTTC,CASSRTKETQYF
TRBV30,TRBJ1-6,.,.,TGTGCCTTCAACAGGGAGAGAAGCTCACCCCTCCACTTT,CAFNRERSSPLHF
TRBV7-2,TRBJ2-1,.,.,TGTGCCAGCAGCTCGACTCTCACAGGGCTGAATGAGCAGTTCTTC,CASSSTLTGLNEQFF
TRBV3-1,TRBJ2-1,many,.,TGTGCCAGCAGCCGGCACAATGAGCAGTTCTTC,CASSRHNEQFF
TRBV24-1,TRBJ2-5,.,.,TGTGCCACCATCCCAAGGCAAGAGACCCAGTACTTC,CATIPRQETQYF
TRBV6-1,TRBJ2-1,.,.,TGTGCCAGCAGTGAATTACAGGGCATTGGATTAAGCTCCTACAATGAGCAGTTCTTC,CASSELQGIGLSSYNEQFF
TRBV20-1,TRBJ2-5,.,.,TGCAGTGCAGTCCGGAGGGAGACCCAGTACTTC,CSAVRRETQYF
TRBV5-5,TRBJ1-2,few,.,TGTGCCAGCAGCTTGGGCGACCCCGGCTATGGCTACACCTTC,CASSLGDPGYGYTF
TRBV6-5,TRBJ2-3,few,TRBD2,TGTGCCAGCAGTTTAGAGCGGGGGGACACAGATACGCAGTATTTT,CASSLERGDTDTQYF
TRBV11-2,TRBJ2-5,few,TRBD2,TGTGCCAGCAGCTTCGAGCGGGGGTTGGGTGAGACCCAGTACTTC,CASSFERGLGETQYF
TRBV7-8,TRBJ2-5,.,.,TGTGCCAGCAGCTTGGTGGCAGGCTTATCTCCCCGCGGGCAGTACTTC,CASSLVAGLSPRGQYF
TRBV12-3/TRBV12-4,TRBJ2-6,few,.,TGTGCCAGCAGTTTCGGGACCTTTGAGAGCTCTGGGGCCAACGTCCTGACTTTC,CASSFGTFESSGANVLTF
TRBV7-9,TRBJ1-2,few,.,TGTGCCAGCAGCTCGGAAGGCAGGGCATACTATGGCTACACCTTC,CASSSEGRAYYGYTF